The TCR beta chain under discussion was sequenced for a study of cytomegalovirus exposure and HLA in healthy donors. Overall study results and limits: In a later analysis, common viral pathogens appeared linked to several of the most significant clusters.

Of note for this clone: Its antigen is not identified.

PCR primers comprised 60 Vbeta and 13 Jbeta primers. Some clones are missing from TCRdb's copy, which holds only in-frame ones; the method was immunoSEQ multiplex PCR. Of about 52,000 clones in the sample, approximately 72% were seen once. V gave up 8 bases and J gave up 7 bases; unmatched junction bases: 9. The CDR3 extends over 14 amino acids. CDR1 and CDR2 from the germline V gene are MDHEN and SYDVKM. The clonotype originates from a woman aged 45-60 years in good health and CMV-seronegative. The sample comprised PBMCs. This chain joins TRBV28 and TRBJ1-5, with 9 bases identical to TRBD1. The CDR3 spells CASQLGTGRQPQHF. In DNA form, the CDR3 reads TGTGCCAGCCAACTGGGGACAGGGAGGCAGCCCCAGCATTTT.